This section outlines one T cell receptor (beta chain) sequence together with its context. Its antigen remains undetermined. Base quality data are lacking; no much larger clone is found one base away. There are 15 amino acids in the CDR3, from cysteine to phenylalanine inclusive. Only the CDR3 region is kept as DNA, spanning 45 bases read in frame from base 1. CDR1 and CDR2 were assigned from the germline V gene (reference sequence) as GTSNPN and SVGIG. The junction carries 14 bases between V and J, which are trimmed by 0 bases and 3 bases respectively. A second Seattle source provided samples from volunteer blood donors who had recovered from COVID-19. Whole blood was collected in K2EDTA tubes by collaborating institutions according to the institutions' own protocols. For TCRbeta analysis, collaborator samples were shipped as frozen whole blood, as isolated PBMCs, or as DNA extracted from either sample type.

The entry originates in a study of blood T cell repertoires in COVID-19 (dated by TCRdb to about 2020). Turning to the overall study: The collaborator samples originated in the United States, Italy and Spain and spanned the acute and convalescent phases of COVID-19. The prospective study material was composed of cDNA or gDNA derived from T cells, B-cell-depleted T cells, or PBMCs. The samples were drawn from the first 160 participants of the ongoing ImmuneRACE study and from over a thousand subjects provided by 6 global collaborators. A freely available public database, intended as a resource for researchers studying the immune response to SARS-CoV-2, is where the repertoires were released. Sample metadata almost always included a de-identified subject ID, COVID-19 status, age in years and sex. Where available, HLA class I and class II types were obtained from metadata supplied by the sample provider rather than from assay-based typing. Subjects who had been exposed to COVID-19, were actively infected with it, or had recovered from it provided the deeply sampled blood TCRbeta repertoires that made up the dataset. Study-wide conclusions, independent of this receptor: Clinical and demographic metadata were provided uncurated, with the amount varying by source and participant.

The immunoSEQ Assay, a bias-controlled multiplex PCR, was used to amplify TCRbeta CDR3 regions from genomic DNA. In the authors' own workflow: Within the assay, amplification of reference gene primers was used to estimate how many nucleated cells each sample contained. To quantify the absolute abundance of each unique TCRbeta CDR3 rearrangement, sequence reads were collapsed and filtered. For each sample, productive Simpson clonality was calculated by taking the square root of Simpson's diversity index across productive rearrangements. TCRdb re-hosts the immuneACCESS table, in-frame sequences only. Its copies lack some clones; in the studies checked, an unresolved V gene accounts for under half of them, and the cause for the rest is not known. That table gives V, J and clone size, and the DNA gave D and trimming. The sample includes 200,000 to 250,000 clones, with about 88% observed a single time. 2.9% of the sample rests with the top ten.

Sequencing input: peripheral blood. This TCR was recovered from a man between 50 and 59 years old who had recovered from COVID-19. This sequence uses TRBV30 and TRBJ1-2; perhaps TRBD1 is the D gene, with 6 bases matching. CDR3 region: CAWSVGGAGDYGYTF. The DNA sequence is given as TGTGCCTGGAGTGTTGGGGGCGCGGGTGACTATGGCTACACCTTC.